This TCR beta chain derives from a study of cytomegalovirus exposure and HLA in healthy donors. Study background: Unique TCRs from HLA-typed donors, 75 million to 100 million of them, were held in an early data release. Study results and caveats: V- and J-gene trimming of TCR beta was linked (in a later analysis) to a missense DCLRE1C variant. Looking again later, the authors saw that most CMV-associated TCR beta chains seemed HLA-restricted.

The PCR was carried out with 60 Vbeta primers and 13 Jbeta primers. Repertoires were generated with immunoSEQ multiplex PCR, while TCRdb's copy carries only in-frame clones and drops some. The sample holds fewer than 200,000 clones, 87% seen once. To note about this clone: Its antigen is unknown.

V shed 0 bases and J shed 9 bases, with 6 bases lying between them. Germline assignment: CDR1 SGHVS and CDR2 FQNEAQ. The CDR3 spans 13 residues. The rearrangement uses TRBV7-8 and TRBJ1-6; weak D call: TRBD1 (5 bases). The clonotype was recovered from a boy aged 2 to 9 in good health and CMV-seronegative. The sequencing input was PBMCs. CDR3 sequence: CASSLAGPSPLHF. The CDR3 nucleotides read TGTGCCAGCAGCTTAGCGGGGCCTTCACCCCTCCACTTT.